These 10 T cell receptor beta chains share one sample of origin, sequenced in a study of CD8 T cells in ankylosing spondylitis. Using its own MiXCR run on the 5' RACE reads, TCRdb lists one record per CDR3 protein. The sample contains fewer than 200,000 distinct CDR3 sequences, 15% to 20% of which appear only once. The sequencing sample was made of blood, either unsorted or a sorted T cell fraction (not recorded which). The receptors originated from a male donor aged 10 to 30 with ankylosing spondylitis or in good health (not recorded which).

At least ten counts were recorded for this clonotype. V and J are TRBV10-3 and TRBJ2-1; a weak D match, TRBD1 (7 bases). The V gene's germline CDR1 is ENHRY and CDR2 SYGVKD. The CDR3 runs to 12 residues. The V end was cut by 10 bases, the J end by 3 bases, with 10 bases between. In DNA form, the CDR3 reads TGTGCCACGGGGGACAGCTACAATGAGCAGTTCTTC. This codes for CATGDSYNEQFF.

This clonotype was picked up many times. The chain combines TRBV7-2 with TRBJ2-3; D is perhaps TRBD1 or TRBD2 (5 bases each). This CDR3 is built from 14 residues. From germline, CDR1 is SGHTA and CDR2 FQGNSA. V dropped 3 bases and J dropped 5 bases, with 12 bases sitting between them. This CDR3 reads CASSFEGTGDTQYF. The DNA of the CDR3 is TGTGCCAGCAGCTTTGAAGGGACGGGAGATACGCAGTATTTT. Based on the CDR3 plus reference TRBV7-2 and TRBJ2-3, the full variable domain is GAGVSQSPSNKVTEKGKDVELRCDPISGHTALYWYRQSLGQGLEFLIYFQGNSAPDKSGLPSDRFSAERTGGSVSTLTIQRTQQEDSAVYLCASSFEGTGDTQYFGPGTRLTVL.

CDR3 nucleotide sequence: TGCAGTGCCGGACTGGAGCAGTACTTC. Its protein is CSAGLEQYF. This chain uses TRBV20-1 with TRBJ2-7, with a tentative D call TRBD2 (5 bases). This CDR3 region has 9 residues. The germline gives CDR1 DFQATT, CDR2 SNEGSKA (reference sequence). V lost 6 bases and J 7 bases, leaving 7 bases between the germline ends.

This clonotype has ten or more counts. This sequence joins TRBV4-3 and TRBJ1-3; the D is unclear. Germline CDR1 is LGHNA and CDR2 is YSLEER. With 0 bases removed from V and 0 bases from J, the gap between germline ends came to 9 bases. This CDR3 contains 16 residues. CDR3 region: CASSQDRTSSGNTIYF. DNA for the CDR3: TGCGCCAGCAGCCAAGATCGCACGAGCTCTGGAAACACCATATATTTT.

This clonotype was counted many times. This sequence joins TRBV20-1 and TRBJ2-5, with D hard to call. This CDR3 has 10 residues. V lost 2 bases and J 5 bases, leaving 3 bases between the germline ends. Per germline, CDR1 DFQATT and CDR2 SNEGSKA (reference sequence). CDR3 DNA sequence: TGCAGTGCTAGAAGGGAGACCCAGTACTTC. Protein: CSARRETQYF.

The chain combines TRBV4-3 with TRBJ2-1; TRBD2 is a possible D gene (6 bases). The V end lost 0 bases, the J end lost 12 bases, and 9 bases lay between the germline ends. Per germline, CDR1 LGHNA and CDR2 YSLEER. CDR3 length: 12 amino acids. This chain's CDR3 is CASSQDTSRQFF. For the CDR3, the DNA is TGCGCCAGCAGCCAAGATACTAGCCGGCAGTTCTTC.

The CDR3: CASSLEDRVGNYEQYF. The CDR3 DNA sequence: TGTGCCAGCAGTTTAGAAGACAGGGTAGGCAACTACGAGCAGTACTTC. The genes are TRBV12-3 or TRBV12-4 and TRBJ2-7, with TRBD1 identical over 7 bases. J lost 3 bases, V lost 1 base, and 9 bases had no gene match. This CDR3 is built from 16 residues.

This clonotype was seen at least ten times. The chain recombines TRBV18 with TRBJ2-7; 9 nucleotides align to TRBD1. Germline V gives CDR1 KGHSH, CDR2 LQKENI. The CDR3 is made up of 14 amino acids. The ends lost 3 bases at V and 9 bases at J; junction bases unmatched: 9. CDR3 coding DNA: TGTGCCAGCTCACCGGGACAGGGATCATGGGGGCAGTACTTC. Its protein is CASSPGQGSWGQYF.

This clonotype was detected ten times or more. V usage is TRBV12-3 or TRBV12-4 and J usage is TRBJ2-7; 7 bases align to TRBD1. J was trimmed by 2 bases and V by 6 bases; bases with no gene match: 10. This CDR3 comprises 15 residues. The CDR3 loop is CASSRGTARTYEQYF. In DNA form, the CDR3 reads TGTGCCAGCAGCCGAGGGACAGCTAGAACCTACGAGCAGTACTTC.

This clonotype has ten or more counts. The genes are TRBV7-9 and TRBJ2-3; D ambiguous. The CDR3 loop spans 11 amino acids. The germline CDR1 and CDR2 sequences are SEHNR and FQNEAQ (reference sequence). CDR3 bases: TGTGTCGGGTCGGCTGCAGATACGCAGTATTTT. It translates to CVGSAADTQYF.